What follows is one TCR beta chain and its context. CD4+ cells underwent separation, giving CD45RA+ naive and CD45RA-negative memory subsets. Unmatched junction bases numbered 7, after V lost 3 bases and J lost 4 bases. CDR3 length: 15 residues. Germline assignment: CDR1 SGHNT and CDR2 YYREEE (reference sequence). The data stem from a study of shared clonotypes between healthy human individuals. Study-level background: Donors consisted of a couple of women and three men between 18 and 49.

The authors split each subset's genomic DNA evenly across several immunoSEQ plates. Repertoires were generated with immunoSEQ multiplex PCR, while TCRdb's copy carries only in-frame clones and drops some. Of millions of clones detected, roughly 95% appear once; the ten largest clones hold 0.13%. Sequenced: naive CD4+ T cells sorted from blood. Documented subset: CD45RA+ positively selected. The clonotype originates from a man aged 18 to 29 in good health. J is TRBJ2-3 and V is TRBV5-4, with 8 bases fitting TRBD2. CDR3 coding DNA: TGTGCCAGCAGCTCCCCGACGGGAGGGGCAGATACGCAGTATTTT. Translating gives CASSSPTGGADTQYF.